This entry lists 8 T cell receptor beta chains sequenced from one sample in a study of blood T cells in healthy people across ages. A second PCR, run for about 7 to 11 cycles, used a sample-barcoded 5' primer plus a J-beta primer mix. One entry per CDR3 protein results from TCRdb running MiXCR on the 5' RACE reads. The profile covers 1.5 million to 1.9 million distinct CDR3 sequences, with around 40% appearing a single time and roughly 3.7% taken by the ten largest. Specimen: blood. The receptors were gathered from a young woman in good health.

This chain joins TRBV10-3 and TRBJ2-7; perhaps TRBD1 as D (6 bases). There are 13 residues in the CDR3. Germline-derived CDR1 and CDR2 are ENHRY and SYGVKD. The V end lost 4 bases, the J end lost 2 bases, and 9 bases lay between the germline ends. The CDR3 spells CAISGQDAYEQYF. The CDR3 DNA reads as TGTGCCATCAGTGGACAGGACGCCTACGAGCAGTACTTC.

This clonotype was detected only once. The V and J genes are TRBV27 and TRBJ2-5, with 7 bases identical to TRBD2. The J call is uncertain, as TRBJ2-7 better fits the DNA end. Looked up from germline, CDR1 is MNHEY and CDR2 is SMNVEV (reference sequence). This CDR3 contains 13 residues. The CDR3 spells CASSYQAGDEQYF. As DNA, the CDR3 is TGTGCCAGCAGTTACCAGGCGGGGGACGAGCAGTACTTC.

The rearrangement joins TRBV27 to TRBJ2-1; D is unclear. Germline CDR1 reads MNHEY; CDR2 reads SMNVEV (reference sequence). V lost 1 base and J lost 2, with 6 bases in between. CDR3 length: 14 amino acids. This chain's CDR3 is CASSLWATYNEQFF. Written as DNA, the CDR3 is TGTGCCAGCAGTTTATGGGCAACCTACAATGAGCAGTTCTTC.

On this clonotype itself: This may arise from a read error, as a much more abundant clone is one base away. J is TRBJ2-3 and V is TRBV12-3 or TRBV12-4, with D tentatively TRBD2 (6 bases). Trimming took off 6 bases at V and 4 bases at J, with 8 bases between the two ends. The CDR3 extends over 12 amino acids. This CDR3 reads CASRSGADTQYF. DNA for the CDR3: TGTGCCAGCAGATCGGGGGCAGATACGCAGTATTTT.

J is TRBJ2-2 and V is TRBV9; 9 bases are shared with TRBD2. This CDR3 has 16 residues. The V gene end was trimmed by 4 bases and the J gene end by 2 bases; junction bases not matched to a gene: 6. CDR1 and CDR2 (germline): SGDLS, YYNGEE. CDR3 amino acids: CASSIIAGANTGELFF. CDR3 coding DNA: TGTGCCAGCAGCATTATAGCGGGGGCCAACACCGGGGAGCTGTTTTTT. The full variable domain, with the rest looked up from reference TRBV9 and TRBJ2-2, is DSGVTQTPKHLITATGQRVTLRCSPRSGDLSVYWYQQSLDQGLQFLIQYYNGEERAKGNILERFSAQQFPDLHSELNLSSLELGDSALYFCASSIIAGANTGELFFGEGSRLTVL.

The chain employs TRBV7-2 and TRBJ1-2; the match to TRBD1 covers 10 bases. V trimming: 5 bases; J trimming: 4 bases; junction bases outside the gene matches: 10. The CDR3 extends over 16 amino acids. CDR1 and CDR2 (germline): SGHTA, FQGNSA. The CDR3 loop reads CASSLTGTGASYGYTF. DNA for the CDR3: TGTGCCAGCAGCCTCACCGGGACAGGGGCATCCTATGGCTACACCTTC.

This clonotype was detected only a few times. The chain recombines TRBV5-1 with TRBJ2-5; D may correspond to TRBD1 or TRBD2 (5 bases each). Trimming took 0 bases from V and 5 from J, leaving 8 bases between them. Germline V CDR1 and CDR2: SGHRS, YFSETQ. The CDR3 runs to 13 residues. The CDR3 sequence: CASSLVGDETQYF. CDR3 coding DNA: TGCGCCAGCAGCTTGGTAGGGGACGAGACCCAGTACTTC.

V gene TRBV10-2 combines with J gene TRBJ1-1; D remains unclear. This CDR3 has 14 residues. V dropped 2 bases and J dropped 1 base, with 8 bases sitting between them. Germline V gene lookup returns CDR1 WSHSY and CDR2 SAAADI. CDR3 protein: CASSELAENTEAFF. DNA of the CDR3: TGCGCCAGCAGTGAGCTTGCGGAGAACACTGAAGCTTTCTTT.